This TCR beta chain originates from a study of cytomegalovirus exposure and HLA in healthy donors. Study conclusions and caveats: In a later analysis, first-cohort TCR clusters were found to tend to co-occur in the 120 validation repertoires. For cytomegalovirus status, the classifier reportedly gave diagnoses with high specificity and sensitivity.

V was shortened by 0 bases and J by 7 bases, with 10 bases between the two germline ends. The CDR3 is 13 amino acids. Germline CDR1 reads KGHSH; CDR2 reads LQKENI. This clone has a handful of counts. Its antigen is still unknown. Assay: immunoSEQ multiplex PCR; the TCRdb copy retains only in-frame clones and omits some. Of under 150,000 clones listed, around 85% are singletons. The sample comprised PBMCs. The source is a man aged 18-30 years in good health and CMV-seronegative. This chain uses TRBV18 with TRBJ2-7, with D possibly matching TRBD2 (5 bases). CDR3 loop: CASSPPSTGEQYF. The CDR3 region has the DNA TGTGCCAGCTCACCACCGTCAACGGGGGAGCAGTACTTC.